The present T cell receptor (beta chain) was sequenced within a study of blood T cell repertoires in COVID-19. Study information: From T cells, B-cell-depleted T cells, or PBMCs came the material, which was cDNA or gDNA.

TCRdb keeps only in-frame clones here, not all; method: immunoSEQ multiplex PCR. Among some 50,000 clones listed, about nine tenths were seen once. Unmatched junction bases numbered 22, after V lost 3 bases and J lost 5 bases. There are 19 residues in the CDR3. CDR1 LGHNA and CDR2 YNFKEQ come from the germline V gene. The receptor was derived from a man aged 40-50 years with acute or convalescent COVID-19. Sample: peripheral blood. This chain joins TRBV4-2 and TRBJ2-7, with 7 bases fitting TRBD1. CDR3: CASSHRTGVGSPRSNEQYF. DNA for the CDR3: TGTGCCAGCAGCCACCGAACAGGGGTAGGCTCCCCGAGGAGCAACGAGCAGTACTTC.